Below, 32 T cell receptor beta chains from the same sample are listed, as sequenced in a study of blood T cell repertoires in COVID-19. Clones were read by immunoSEQ multiplex PCR, and TCRdb kept only the in-frame ones, dropping some. The sample has 300,000 to 400,000 clones; approximately 86% are singletons. The sequenced sample consisted of PBMCs or T cells enriched from blood (not recorded which). Receptors originate from a woman in her 40s with acute COVID-19.

The chain uses TRBV10-3 and TRBJ2-7, with a tentative D call TRBD2 (5 bases). V lost 2 bases and J lost 2, with 19 bases in between. The CDR3 covers 17 residues. The germline V gene encodes CDR1 ENHRY and CDR2 SYGVKD. CDR3 region: CAISERRVVGATYEQYF. The CDR3 DNA is TGTGCCATCAGTGAGCGACGGGTAGTGGGAGCGACCTACGAGCAGTACTTC.

V and J are TRBV7-2 and TRBJ2-7; 7 bases fit TRBD2. Germline loops: CDR1 SGHTA, CDR2 FQGNSA. V gave up 5 bases and J gave up 2 bases; unmatched junction bases: 6. The CDR3 loop spans 14 amino acids. The CDR3 spells CASSVGTTAYEQYF. Written as DNA, the CDR3 is TGTGCCAGCAGCGTGGGGACTACTGCCTACGAGCAGTACTTC.

The genes are TRBV19 and TRBJ2-1; no reliable D call. Germline CDR1 reads LNHDA; CDR2 reads SQIVND (reference sequence). This CDR3 is 11 amino acids long. Deletions cut 1 base from V and 12 bases from J, with 7 bases between. The CDR3 DNA follows: TGTGCCAGTAGTATAGCTAGTTCGCAGTTCTTC. Its translation: CASSIASSQFF.

The chain couples TRBV5-4 to TRBJ1-1; 7 positions match TRBD1. Germline loops: CDR1 SGHNT, CDR2 YYREEE (reference sequence). This CDR3 contains 16 residues. V was clipped by 4 bases and J by 0 bases; unmatched bases: 9. CDR3 bases: TGTGCCAGCAGCCGATACAGGGGTCCCATGAACACTGAAGCTTTCTTT. Translation gives CASSRYRGPMNTEAFF.

V gene TRBV11-2 combines with J gene TRBJ1-2, with 8 bases aligning to TRBD1. After removal of 8 bases from V and 7 bases from J, the junction contained 12 bases not matched to a gene. The V gene's germline CDR1 is SGHAT and CDR2 FQNNGV. The CDR3 runs to 14 residues. The CDR3 is CASGEGQGGFGYTF. The CDR3 region has the DNA TGTGCCAGCGGGGAAGGACAGGGCGGCTTTGGCTACACCTTC. The whole variable domain, filled in from reference TRBV11-2 and TRBJ1-2, reads EAGVAQSPRYKIIEKRQSVAFWCNPISGHATLYWYQQILGQGPKLLIQFQNNGVVDDSQLPKDRFSAERLKGVDSTLKIQPAKLEDSAVYLCASGEGQGGFGYTFGSGTRLTVV.

The V and J genes are TRBV7-2 and TRBJ1-6, with D possibly TRBD1 on 5 matching bases. V lost 1 base and J lost 8, with 15 bases in between. Germline CDR1 SGHTA, CDR2 FQGNSA. The CDR3 totals 16 residues. The CDR3 nucleotides read TGTGCCAGCAGCTTAGTTTACAGGACCAGGGATTCACCCCTCCACTTT. Translating gives CASSLVYRTRDSPLHF.

This chain joins TRBV7-9 and TRBJ2-5; tentatively, D is TRBD2 (7 bases). Trimming took 5 bases from V and 2 from J, leaving 18 bases between them. The CDR3 runs 16 residues. In germline, CDR1 is SEHNR, CDR2 FQNEAQ (reference sequence). The CDR3 sequence is CASSLRGANEQETQYF. Written as DNA, the CDR3 is TGTGCCAGCAGCCTACGGGGGGCCAACGAACAAGAGACCCAGTACTTC.

V usage is TRBV5-6 and J usage is TRBJ1-2; TRBD1 matches at 9 bases. The CDR3 has 14 residues. CDR1 is SGHDT and CDR2 is YYEEEE in the germline V gene. Trimming took 4 bases from V and 4 from J; bases not matched to a gene: 5. Here the CDR3 DNA reads TGTGCCAGCAGCCCACCGGACAGGGGCTATGGCTACACCTTC. Its translation is CASSPPDRGYGYTF.

The chain combines TRBV7-2 with TRBJ2-3, with 13 bases identical to TRBD2. CDR1 SGHTA and CDR2 FQGNSA come from the germline V gene. The CDR3 spans 18 residues. The ends lost 1 base at V and 2 bases at J; junction bases unmatched: 6. The CDR3 sequence: CASSLDRLAGGYTDTQYF. Written as DNA, the CDR3 is TGTGCCAGCAGCTTAGACAGACTAGCGGGGGGTTACACAGATACGCAGTATTTT. The complete variable domain, with remaining parts taken from reference TRBV7-2 and TRBJ2-3, reads GAGVSQSPSNKVTEKGKDVELRCDPISGHTALYWYRQSLGQGLEFLIYFQGNSAPDKSGLPSDRFSAERTGGSVSTLTIQRTQQEDSAVYLCASSLDRLAGGYTDTQYFGPGTRLTVL.

The genes are TRBV7-2 and TRBJ1-2, with D hard to call. Looked up from germline, CDR1 is SGHTA and CDR2 is FQGNSA. This CDR3 is built from 13 residues. Trimming took off 3 bases at V and 0 bases at J, with 5 bases between the two ends. As DNA, the CDR3 is TGTGCCAGCAGCTTCGGAGCTAACTATGGCTACACCTTC. Its translation: CASSFGANYGYTF.

This clone was recorded once. The chain has TRBV3-1 (or the pseudogene TRBV3-2) and TRBJ1-4; D possibly corresponds to TRBD1 (6 bases). Between the trimmed V and J ends, which lost 3 bases and 6 bases, there was a span of 20 bases. CDR3 length equals 17 residues. CDR1 and CDR2 (germline): LGHDT, YNNKEL (reference sequence). CDR3 DNA: TGTGCCAGCAGCCATCAGGCTACGGGGACACCCTATGAAAAACTGTTTTTT. Translating it yields CASSHQATGTPYEKLFF.

The chain is built from TRBV4-2 and TRBJ1-6; D is unresolved. In germline, CDR1 is LGHNA, CDR2 YNFKEQ. Trimming removed 0 bases from V and 6 bases from J, with 9 bases in between. This CDR3 spans 15 amino acids. The CDR3: CASSQEYSTNSPLHF. As DNA, the CDR3 is TGTGCCAGCAGCCAAGAGTACAGCACTAATTCACCCCTCCACTTT.

This chain links TRBV7-2 with TRBJ1-1, with D possibly TRBD1 on 5 matching bases. The CDR3 spans 11 residues. Germline CDR1 and CDR2: SGHTA and FQGNSA. V lost 8 bases and J 9 bases, leaving 13 bases between the germline ends. In DNA, the CDR3 is TGTGCCAGCGTGCCTGGGGCCCAAGCTTTCTTT. It is translated as CASVPGAQAFF.

This chain uses TRBV19 with TRBJ2-1, with a weak D call TRBD2 (6 bases). The CDR3 extends over 16 amino acids. The V gene's germline CDR1 is LNHDA and CDR2 SQIVND (reference sequence). V dropped 4 bases and J dropped 3 bases, with 16 bases sitting between them. CDR3 DNA: TGTGCCAGTAGTAAAGGGCGGGGTCTTGGCTACAATGAGCAGTTCTTC. Its protein product is CASSKGRGLGYNEQFF. The full variable domain, rest sourced from reference TRBV19 and TRBJ2-1, is DGGITQSPKYLFRKEGQNVTLSCEQNLNHDAMYWYRQDPGQGLRLIYYSQIVNDFQKGDIAEGYSVSREKKESFPLTVTSAQKNPTAFYLCASSKGRGLGYNEQFFGPGTRLTVL.

The chain couples TRBV4-2 to TRBJ1-1; no firm D call. Trimming cost V 0 bases and J 11 bases, with 13 bases left between them. The CDR3 contains 13 residues. From germline, CDR1 is LGHNA and CDR2 YNFKEQ. The CDR3 here is CASSQESFGGAFF. CDR3 in DNA: TGTGCCAGCAGCCAAGAAAGTTTCGGAGGGGCTTTCTTT.

The V call is TRBV6-2 or TRBV6-3, the J call TRBJ2-5; tentative D call: TRBD1 (5 bases). This CDR3 spans 16 amino acids. Deletions cut 0 bases from V and 7 bases from J, with 18 bases between. CDR1 MNHEY and CDR2 SVGEGT come from the germline V gene. CDR3 loop: CASSYSTGNPQGTQYF. DNA of the CDR3: TGTGCCAGCAGTTACTCGACGGGCAACCCCCAGGGGACCCAGTACTTC.

V gene TRBV6-5 combines with J gene TRBJ1-6; D perhaps matches TRBD1 (6 bases). Per the germline V gene, CDR1 is MNHEY and CDR2 is SVGAGI. The CDR3 length is 14 residues. Trimming pared 10 bases from V and 9 bases from J, leaving 19 bases between. CDR3 protein: CATQYREISSPLHF. As DNA, the CDR3 is TGTGCCACGCAATACAGGGAAATAAGTTCACCCCTCCACTTT.

Regarding this clone: The sample has other DNA sequences that encode this CDR3 too. CDR3 region: CASSGTGGNQPQHF. Written as DNA, the CDR3 is TGTGCCAGCAGTGGGACAGGGGGCAATCAGCCCCAGCATTTT. J is TRBJ1-5 and V is TRBV2, with TRBD1 matching over 9 bases. This CDR3 has 14 amino acids. CDR1 is SNHLY and CDR2 is FYNNEI in the germline V gene. The junction had 0 bases not matched to a gene; V was cut back by 4 bases and J by 2 bases.

The V and J genes are TRBV6-5 and TRBJ1-1; 9 bases line up with TRBD1. Germline V gene lookup returns CDR1 MNHEY and CDR2 SVGAGI. The CDR3 runs 16 residues. Germline trimming cut 2 bases from V and 1 base from J; bases unmatched to any gene: 5. The CDR3 here is CASSYSLGQGNTEAFF. CDR3 nucleotides: TGTGCCAGCAGTTACAGTTTGGGACAGGGGAACACTGAAGCTTTCTTT.

The gene calls are TRBV9 and TRBJ2-7, with TRBD2 as a possible D gene (6 bases). This CDR3 comprises 13 residues. Trimming removed 2 bases from V and 2 bases from J, with 8 bases in between. The germline V gene has CDR1 SGDLS and CDR2 YYNGEE. The CDR3 coding sequence is TGTGCCAGCAGCGTTGGGACTGCCTACGAGCAGTACTTC. Encoded protein: CASSVGTAYEQYF.

This chain links TRBV19 with TRBJ1-5; D call uncertain. Per germline, CDR1 LNHDA and CDR2 SQIVND (reference sequence). CDR3 length: 15 amino acids. Trimming removed 6 bases at V and 2 bases at J, with 14 bases between. Written as DNA, the CDR3 is TGTGCCAGTAGAAAGAGGGATAACGGCAATCAGCCCCAGCATTTT. This translates into CASRKRDNGNQPQHF.

This rearrangement joins TRBV10-3 to TRBJ2-1; 12 bases are a match to TRBD1. The trim removed 2 bases at V and 6 bases at J, leaving 14 bases unmatched. Germline V CDR1 and CDR2: ENHRY, SYGVKD. This CDR3 region has 19 residues. CDR3 in DNA: TGTGCCATCAGTGAGCCCTCTCGGGGTTCGGGACAGGGGGCCAATGAGCAGTTCTTC. It specifies CAISEPSRGSGQGANEQFF.

The V gene is TRBV7-6, the J gene TRBJ1-5; 10 nucleotides agree with TRBD1. The V gene's germline CDR1 is SGHVS and CDR2 FNYEAQ. V was clipped by 1 base and J by 7 bases; unmatched bases: 4. The CDR3 has 15 residues. The CDR3 loop is CASSLEGTGDQPQHF. DNA for the CDR3: TGTGCCAGCAGCTTAGAGGGGACAGGGGACCAGCCCCAGCATTTT.

V and J are TRBV6-1 and TRBJ1-1; a possible D gene is TRBD1 (6 bases). V was clipped by 0 bases and J by 5 bases, with 13 bases between them. Germline V gene sequence: CDR1 MNHNS, CDR2 SASEGT. The CDR3 is 15 amino acids. The CDR3 loop reads CASSEAKTGRTEAFF. CDR3 DNA sequence: TGTGCCAGCAGTGAAGCGAAGACAGGAAGAACTGAAGCTTTCTTT.

The V and J genes are TRBV6-5 and TRBJ2-2; D ambiguous. CDR1 and CDR2 from the germline V gene are MNHEY and SVGAGI. CDR3 length: 13 amino acids. V lost 4 bases and J lost 6, with 9 bases in between. The CDR3 sequence: CASSSRLAGELFF. The CDR3, as DNA: TGTGCCAGCAGTTCCCGTTTAGCCGGGGAGCTGTTTTTT.

This clone has only one observation. The chain recombines TRBV12-3 or TRBV12-4 with TRBJ2-7; no definite D call. This CDR3 is built from 11 residues. Trimming shortened V by 4 bases and J by 5 bases, and 6 bases separated the two germline ends. CDR3 DNA: TGTGCCAGCAGTTCCCGGGACGAGCAGTACTTC. Translating gives CASSSRDEQYF.

The V call is TRBV19, the J call TRBJ2-5; 10 bases align to TRBD1. V dropped 4 bases and J dropped 4; count of bases not matched to a gene: 9. This CDR3 has 16 residues. Germline assignment: CDR1 LNHDA and CDR2 SQIVND (reference sequence). The CDR3 nucleotides are TGTGCCAGTAGTAACCCGGGACAGGGGTATGTAGAGACCCAGTACTTC. Encoded protein: CASSNPGQGYVETQYF.

The rearrangement links TRBV29-1 to TRBJ2-2, with TRBD1 matching 9 bases. The length of the CDR3 is 13 residues. Per germline, CDR1 SQVTM and CDR2 ANQGSEA. With V trimmed by 7 bases and J by 6 bases, 6 bases remained unmatched. As DNA, the CDR3 is TGCAGCGCCGGACGACAGGGGGCCGGGGAGCTGTTTTTT. Translation gives CSAGRQGAGELFF.

This clone was counted only a few times. CDR3 sequence (DNA): TGTGCCAGCCGGGCCGGGACAGGCGGGGAGCTGTTTTTT. It yields the protein CASRAGTGGELFF. The chain has TRBV6-4 and TRBJ2-2; 8 bases align to TRBD1. The V segment lost 8 bases and the J segment 7 bases; nucleotides outside the gene matches: 6. CDR1 is MRHNA and CDR2 is SNTAGT in the germline V gene. CDR3 length equals 13 residues.

This clone was counted once. V usage is TRBV12-3 or TRBV12-4 and J usage is TRBJ2-3; D possibly corresponds to TRBD2 (6 bases). The CDR3 extends over 13 amino acids. Trimming shortened V by 7 bases and J by 6 bases, and 14 bases separated the two germline ends. CDR3 protein: CASIGTFGDTQYF. The CDR3 DNA follows: TGTGCCAGCATCGGGACTTTCGGGGATACGCAGTATTTT.

This clone was seen a few times. V is TRBV3-1 (or the pseudogene TRBV3-2) and J is TRBJ1-2; D gene unclear. Germline V gives CDR1 LGHDT, CDR2 YNNKEL (reference sequence). Trimming removed 5 bases at V and 5 bases at J, with 12 bases between. The CDR3 is made up of 13 amino acids. Written as DNA, the CDR3 is TGTGCCAGCAGCTTGCGGGATCAGTATGGCTACACCTTC. This encodes CASSLRDQYGYTF.

Details on this clone: Given a far larger clone just one base away, this is likely a sequencing read error. The V gene is TRBV7-9, the J gene TRBJ1-2; 8 positions match TRBD1. The germline CDR1 and CDR2 sequences are SEHNR and FQNEAQ (reference sequence). There are 13 residues in the CDR3. Trimming at V came to 5 bases and at J to 4 bases, leaving 3 bases not matched to a gene. CDR3 DNA: TGTGCCAGCAGCCCGGACAGGGCCTATGGCTACACCTTC. Amino acid sequence: CASSPDRAYGYTF.